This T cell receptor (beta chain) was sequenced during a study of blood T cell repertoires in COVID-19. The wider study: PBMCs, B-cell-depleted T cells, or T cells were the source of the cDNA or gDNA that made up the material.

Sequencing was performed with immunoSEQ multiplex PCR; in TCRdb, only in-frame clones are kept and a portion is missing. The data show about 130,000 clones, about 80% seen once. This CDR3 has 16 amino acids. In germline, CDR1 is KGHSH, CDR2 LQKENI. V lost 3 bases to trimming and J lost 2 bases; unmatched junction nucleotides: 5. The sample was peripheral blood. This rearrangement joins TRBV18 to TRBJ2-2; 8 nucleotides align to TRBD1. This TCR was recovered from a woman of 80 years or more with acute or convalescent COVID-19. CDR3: CASSPLGQGNTGELFF. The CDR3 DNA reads TGTGCCAGCTCACCCCTCGGACAGGGAAACACCGGGGAGCTGTTTTTT.